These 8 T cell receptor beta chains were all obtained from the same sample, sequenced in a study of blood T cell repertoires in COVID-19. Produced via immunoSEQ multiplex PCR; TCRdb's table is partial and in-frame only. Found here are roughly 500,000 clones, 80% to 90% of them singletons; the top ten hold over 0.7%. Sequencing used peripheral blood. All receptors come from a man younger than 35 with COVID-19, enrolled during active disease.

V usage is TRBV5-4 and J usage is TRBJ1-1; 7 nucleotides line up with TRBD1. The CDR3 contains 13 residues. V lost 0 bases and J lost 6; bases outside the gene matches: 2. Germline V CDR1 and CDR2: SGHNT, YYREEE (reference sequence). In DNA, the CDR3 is TGTGCCAGCAGCTTGGACAGGGGAGCTGAAGCTTTCTTT. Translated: CASSLDRGAEAFF.

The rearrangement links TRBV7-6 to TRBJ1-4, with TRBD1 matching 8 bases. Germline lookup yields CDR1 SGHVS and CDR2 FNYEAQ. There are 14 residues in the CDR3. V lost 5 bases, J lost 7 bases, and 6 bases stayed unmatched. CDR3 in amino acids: CASSLGQGVEKLFF. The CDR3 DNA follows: TGTGCCAGCAGCCTAGGACAGGGCGTTGAAAAACTGTTTTTT.

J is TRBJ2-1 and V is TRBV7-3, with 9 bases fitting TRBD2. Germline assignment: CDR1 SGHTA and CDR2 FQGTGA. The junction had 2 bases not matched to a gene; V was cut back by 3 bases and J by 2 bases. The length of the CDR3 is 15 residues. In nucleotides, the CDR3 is TGTGCCAGCAGCTTCGCTAGCGGGGCCTACAATGAGCAGTTCTTC. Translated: CASSFASGAYNEQFF.

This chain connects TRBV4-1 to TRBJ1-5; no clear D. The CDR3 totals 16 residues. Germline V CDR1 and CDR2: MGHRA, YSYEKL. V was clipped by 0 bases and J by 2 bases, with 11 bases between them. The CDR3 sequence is CASSQDGGIGNQPQHF. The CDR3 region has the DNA TGCGCCAGCAGCCAAGACGGAGGTATAGGCAATCAGCCCCAGCATTTT.

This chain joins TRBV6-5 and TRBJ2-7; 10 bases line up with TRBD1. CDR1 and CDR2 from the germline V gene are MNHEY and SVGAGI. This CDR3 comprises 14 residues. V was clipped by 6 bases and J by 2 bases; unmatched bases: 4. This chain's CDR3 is CASSAGQGTYEQYF. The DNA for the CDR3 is TGTGCCAGCAGCGCGGGACAGGGGACCTACGAGCAGTACTTC.

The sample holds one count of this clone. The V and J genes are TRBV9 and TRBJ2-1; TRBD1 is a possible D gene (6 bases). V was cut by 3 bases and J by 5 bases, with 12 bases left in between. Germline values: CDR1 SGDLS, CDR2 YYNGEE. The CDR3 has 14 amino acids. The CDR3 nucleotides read TGTGCCAGCAGCGGGAAGGACAGTGACAATGAGCAGTTCTTC. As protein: CASSGKDSDNEQFF. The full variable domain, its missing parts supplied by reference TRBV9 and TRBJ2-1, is DSGVTQTPKHLITATGQRVTLRCSPRSGDLSVYWYQQSLDQGLQFLIQYYNGEERAKGNILERFSAQQFPDLHSELNLSSLELGDSALYFCASSGKDSDNEQFFGPGTRLTVL.

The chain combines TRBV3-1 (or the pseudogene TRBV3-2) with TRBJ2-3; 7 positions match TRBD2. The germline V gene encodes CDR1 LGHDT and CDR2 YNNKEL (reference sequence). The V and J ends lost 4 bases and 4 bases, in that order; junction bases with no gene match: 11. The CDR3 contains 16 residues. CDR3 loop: CASSRGLGVFSDTQYF. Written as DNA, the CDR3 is TGTGCCAGCAGCCGAGGACTAGGAGTTTTTTCAGATACGCAGTATTTT.

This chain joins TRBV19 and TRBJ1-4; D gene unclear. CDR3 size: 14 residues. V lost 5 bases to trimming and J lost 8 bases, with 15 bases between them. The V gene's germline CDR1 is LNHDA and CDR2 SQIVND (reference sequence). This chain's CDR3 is CASSFREWKEKLFF. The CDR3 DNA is TGTGCCAGTAGTTTCCGGGAATGGAAAGAAAAACTGTTTTTT.